This TCR beta chain was profiled in a study of control samples from healthy donors and cancer patients. This clone has only a few counts. Here immunoSEQ multiplex PCR was the method, and the copy in TCRdb shows in-frame clones only, minus some. The table lists around 94,000 clones, 90% to 95% of them singletons. The V and J ends lost 1 base and 8 bases respectively, with 5 bases between them. The CDR3 is 11 amino acids. The germline gives CDR1 LGHDT, CDR2 YNNKEL (reference sequence). The genes are TRBV3-1 (or the pseudogene TRBV3-2) and TRBJ1-1, with unresolved D. The sequence derives from a woman younger than 35 in good health. The sequencing input was blood. The CDR3 loop is CASSQVQEAFF. The CDR3 nucleotides read TGTGCCAGCAGCCAAGTGCAGGAAGCTTTCTTT.